The clone carrying this TCR beta chain was counted ten times or more. What it binds is not known. Trimming took 0 bases from V and 0 from J, leaving 10 bases between them. Looked up from germline, CDR1 is LGHNA and CDR2 is YSLEER. The CDR3 is made up of 16 amino acids. The data were taken from a study of CD8 T cells in ankylosing spondylitis. Study findings and constraints: A TCR beta motif of several highly homologous variants seemed to mark ankylosing spondylitis blood.

By quantitative 5'-RACE with molecular barcodes, the TCR beta libraries were made. TCRdb analysed the 5' RACE reads with MiXCR anew, one entry per CDR3 protein. Seen here are roughly 130,000 distinct CDR3 sequences, about 6.4% observed once, and the top ten hold roughly an eighth. Sequences were obtained from blood, either unsorted or a sorted T cell fraction (not recorded which). V gene TRBV4-3 combines with J gene TRBJ2-3; perhaps TRBD2 as D (6 bases). The clonotype originates from a male donor with ankylosing spondylitis or in good health (not recorded which). In DNA, the CDR3 is TGCGCCAGCAGCCAAGATCCCGGGAGTAGCACAGATACGCAGTATTTT. This sequence encodes CASSQDPGSSTDTQYF.